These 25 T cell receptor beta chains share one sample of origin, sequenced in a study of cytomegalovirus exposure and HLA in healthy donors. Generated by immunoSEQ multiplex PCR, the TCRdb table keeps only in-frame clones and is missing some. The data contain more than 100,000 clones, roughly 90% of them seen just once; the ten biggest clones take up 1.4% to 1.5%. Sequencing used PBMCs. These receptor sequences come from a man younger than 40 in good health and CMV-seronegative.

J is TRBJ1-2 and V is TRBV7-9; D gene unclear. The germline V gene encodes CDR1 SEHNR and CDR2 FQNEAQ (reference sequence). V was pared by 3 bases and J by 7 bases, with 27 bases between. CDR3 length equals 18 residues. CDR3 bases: TGTGCCAGCAGCTTGCCCGGACCCGCGGGCTCAATAGCGGGTGGCTACACCTTC. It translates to CASSLPGPAGSIAGGYTF. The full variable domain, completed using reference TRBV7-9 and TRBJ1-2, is DTGVSQNPRHKITKRGQNVTFRCDPISEHNRLYWYRQTLGQGPEFLTYFQNEAQLEKSRLLSDRFSAERPKGSFSTLEIQRTEQGDSAMYLCASSLPGPAGSIAGGYTFGSGTRLTVV.

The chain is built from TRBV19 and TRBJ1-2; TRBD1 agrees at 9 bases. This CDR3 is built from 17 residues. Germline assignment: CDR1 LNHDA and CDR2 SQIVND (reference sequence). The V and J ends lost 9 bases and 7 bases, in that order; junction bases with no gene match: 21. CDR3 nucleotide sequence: TGTGCCAGCCTTCTATCCGGGACAGGGAAGTTGACCGCTGGCTACACCTTC. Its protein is CASLLSGTGKLTAGYTF.

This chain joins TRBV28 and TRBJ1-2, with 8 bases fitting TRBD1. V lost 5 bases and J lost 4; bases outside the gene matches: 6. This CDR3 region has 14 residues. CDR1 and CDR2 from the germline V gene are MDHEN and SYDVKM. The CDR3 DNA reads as TGTGCCAGCAGTCTACAGGGGGGAGGCTATGGCTACACCTTC. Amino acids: CASSLQGGGYGYTF.

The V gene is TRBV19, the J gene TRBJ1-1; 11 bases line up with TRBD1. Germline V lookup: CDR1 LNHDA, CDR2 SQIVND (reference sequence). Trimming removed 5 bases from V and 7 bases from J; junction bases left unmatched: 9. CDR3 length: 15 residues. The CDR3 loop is CASSPPGQGAFEAFF. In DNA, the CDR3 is TGTGCCAGTAGTCCTCCTGGACAGGGGGCGTTTGAAGCTTTCTTT.

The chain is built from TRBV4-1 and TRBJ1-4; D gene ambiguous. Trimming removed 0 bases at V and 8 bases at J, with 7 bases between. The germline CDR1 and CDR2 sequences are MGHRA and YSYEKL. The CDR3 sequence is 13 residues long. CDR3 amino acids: CASSQDSVEKLFF. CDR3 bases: TGCGCCAGCAGCCAAGATTCGGTCGAAAAACTGTTTTTT.

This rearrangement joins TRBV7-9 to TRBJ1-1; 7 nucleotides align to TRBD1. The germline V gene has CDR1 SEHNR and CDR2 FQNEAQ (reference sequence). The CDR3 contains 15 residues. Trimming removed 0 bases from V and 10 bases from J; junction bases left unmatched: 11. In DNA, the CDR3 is TGTGCCAGCAGCTTAGCGCTCGGACAGGCCCCGTCAGCTTTCTTT. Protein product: CASSLALGQAPSAFF.

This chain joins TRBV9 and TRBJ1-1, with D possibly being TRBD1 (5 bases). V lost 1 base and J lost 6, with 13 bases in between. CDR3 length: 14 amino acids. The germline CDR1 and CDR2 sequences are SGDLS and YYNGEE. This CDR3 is CASSVRSGNSEAFF. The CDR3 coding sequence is TGTGCCAGCAGCGTACGTTCAGGGAATTCTGAAGCTTTCTTT. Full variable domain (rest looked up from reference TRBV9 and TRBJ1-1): DSGVTQTPKHLITATGQRVTLRCSPRSGDLSVYWYQQSLDQGLQFLIQYYNGEERAKGNILERFSAQQFPDLHSELNLSSLELGDSALYFCASSVRSGNSEAFFGQGTRLTVV.

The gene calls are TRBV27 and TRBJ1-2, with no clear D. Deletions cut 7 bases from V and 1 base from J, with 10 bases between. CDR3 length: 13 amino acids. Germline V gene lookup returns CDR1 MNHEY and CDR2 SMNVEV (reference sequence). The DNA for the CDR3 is TGTGCCAGCAAGGGCGGGATTAACTATGGCTACACCTTC. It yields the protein CASKGGINYGYTF.

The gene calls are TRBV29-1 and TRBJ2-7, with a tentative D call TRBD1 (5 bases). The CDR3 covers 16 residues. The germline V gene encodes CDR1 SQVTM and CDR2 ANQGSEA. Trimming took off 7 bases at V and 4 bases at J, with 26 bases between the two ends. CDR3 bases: TGCAGCGCTGCTGGTTTAAGGGCAGGGTTGGAGTACGAGCAGTACTTC. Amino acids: CSAAGLRAGLEYEQYF.

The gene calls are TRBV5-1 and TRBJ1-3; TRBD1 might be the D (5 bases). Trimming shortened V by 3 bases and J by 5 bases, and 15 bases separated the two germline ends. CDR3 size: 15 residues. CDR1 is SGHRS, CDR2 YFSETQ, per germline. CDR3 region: CASSSGGAARNTIYF. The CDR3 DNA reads TGCGCCAGCAGCTCCGGCGGGGCAGCAAGAAACACCATATATTTT. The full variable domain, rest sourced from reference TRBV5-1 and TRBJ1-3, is KAGVTQTPRYLIKTRGQQVTLSCSPISGHRSVSWYQQTPGQGLQFLFEYFSETQRNKGNFPGRFSGRQFSNSRSEMNVSTLELGDSALYLCASSSGGAARNTIYFGEGSWLTVV.

The CDR3 region is CASSLGQGKNIQYF. The CDR3 nucleotides are TGCGCCAGCAGCCTGGGACAGGGCAAAAACATTCAGTACTTC. The V call is TRBV4-1, the J call TRBJ2-4; TRBD1 matches 9 bases. The germline V gene has CDR1 MGHRA and CDR2 YSYEKL. The CDR3 is 14 amino acids. With V trimmed by 4 bases and J by 3 bases, 1 base remained unmatched.

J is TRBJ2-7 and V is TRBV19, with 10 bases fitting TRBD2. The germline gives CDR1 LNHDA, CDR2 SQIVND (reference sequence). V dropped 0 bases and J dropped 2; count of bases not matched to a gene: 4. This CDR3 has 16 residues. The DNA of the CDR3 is TGTGCCAGTAGTATAGACCGGACTAGCGGAACCTACGAGCAGTACTTC. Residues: CASSIDRTSGTYEQYF.

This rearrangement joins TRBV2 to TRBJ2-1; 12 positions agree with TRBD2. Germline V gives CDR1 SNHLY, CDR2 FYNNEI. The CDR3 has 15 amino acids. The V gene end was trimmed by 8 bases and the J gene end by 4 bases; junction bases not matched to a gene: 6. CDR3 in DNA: TGTGCCAGCGAACCAGGACTAGCGGGGTACAATGAGCAGTTCTTC. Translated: CASEPGLAGYNEQFF.

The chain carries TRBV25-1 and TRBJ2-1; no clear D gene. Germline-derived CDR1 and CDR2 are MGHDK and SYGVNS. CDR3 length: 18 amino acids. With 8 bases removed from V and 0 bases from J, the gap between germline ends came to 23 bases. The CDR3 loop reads CASPVCLCSCSSYNEQFF. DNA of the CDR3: TGTGCCAGCCCAGTATGTTTGTGTAGCTGCAGCTCCTACAATGAGCAGTTCTTC.

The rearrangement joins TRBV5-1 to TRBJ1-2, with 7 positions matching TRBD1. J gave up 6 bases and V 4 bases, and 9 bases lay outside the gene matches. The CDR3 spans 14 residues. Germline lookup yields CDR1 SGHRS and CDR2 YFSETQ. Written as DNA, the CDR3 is TGCGCCAGCAGCCGCTCGCGGCAGGGGGATGGCTACACCTTC. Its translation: CASSRSRQGDGYTF.

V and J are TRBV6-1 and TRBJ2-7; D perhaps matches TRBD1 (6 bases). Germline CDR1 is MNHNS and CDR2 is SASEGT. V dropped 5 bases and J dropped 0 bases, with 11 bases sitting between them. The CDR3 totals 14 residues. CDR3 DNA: TGTGCCAGCAGTAGCCTGGACAGCTCCTACGAGCAGTACTTC. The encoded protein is CASSSLDSSYEQYF.

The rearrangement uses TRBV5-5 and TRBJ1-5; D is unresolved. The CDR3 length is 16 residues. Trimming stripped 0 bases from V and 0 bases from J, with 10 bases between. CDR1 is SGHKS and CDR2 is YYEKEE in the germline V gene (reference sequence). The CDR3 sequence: CASSLGRFTSNQPQHF. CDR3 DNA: TGTGCCAGCAGCTTGGGCAGGTTTACTAGCAATCAGCCCCAGCATTTT.

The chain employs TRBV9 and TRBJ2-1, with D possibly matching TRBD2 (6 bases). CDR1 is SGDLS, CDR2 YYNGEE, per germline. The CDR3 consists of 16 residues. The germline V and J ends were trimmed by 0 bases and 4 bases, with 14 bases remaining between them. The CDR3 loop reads CASSVGYKEGYNEQFF. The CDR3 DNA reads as TGTGCCAGCAGCGTAGGTTATAAGGAGGGTTACAATGAGCAGTTCTTC.

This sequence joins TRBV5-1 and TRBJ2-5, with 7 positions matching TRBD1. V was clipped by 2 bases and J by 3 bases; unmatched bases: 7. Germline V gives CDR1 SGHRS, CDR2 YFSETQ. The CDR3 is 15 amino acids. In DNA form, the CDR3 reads TGCGCCAGCAGCTTCACTATTGACAGGGAAGAGACCCAGTACTTC. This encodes CASSFTIDREETQYF.

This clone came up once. The CDR3 is CASSLSMSRGGKETQYF. CDR3 nucleotide sequence: TGTGCCAGCAGTTTATCAATGTCCAGGGGAGGGAAAGAGACCCAGTACTTC. The chain has TRBV27 and TRBJ2-5; D is perhaps TRBD2 (7 bases). The CDR3 has 17 residues. Germline V lookup: CDR1 MNHEY, CDR2 SMNVEV (reference sequence). Trimming took off 0 bases at V and 3 bases at J, with 17 bases between the two ends.

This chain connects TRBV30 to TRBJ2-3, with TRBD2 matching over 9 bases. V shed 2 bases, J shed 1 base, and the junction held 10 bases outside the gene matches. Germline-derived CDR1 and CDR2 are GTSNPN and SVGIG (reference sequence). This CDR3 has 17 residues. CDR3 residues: CAWSTAGGPGGTDTQYF. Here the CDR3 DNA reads TGTGCCTGGAGTACTGCGGGAGGGCCTGGGGGCACAGATACGCAGTATTTT.

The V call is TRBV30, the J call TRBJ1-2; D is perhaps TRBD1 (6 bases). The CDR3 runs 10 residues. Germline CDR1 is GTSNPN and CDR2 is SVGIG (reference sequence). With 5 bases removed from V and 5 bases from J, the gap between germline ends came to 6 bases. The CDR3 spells CAWQGYGYTF. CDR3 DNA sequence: TGTGCCTGGCAGGGGTATGGCTACACCTTC. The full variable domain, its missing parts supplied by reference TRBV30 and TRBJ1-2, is SQTIHQWPATLVQPVGSPLSLECTVEGTSNPNLYWYRQAAGRGLQLLFYSVGIGQISSEVPQNLSASRPQDRQFILSSKKLLLSDSGFYLCAWQGYGYTFGSGTRLTVV.

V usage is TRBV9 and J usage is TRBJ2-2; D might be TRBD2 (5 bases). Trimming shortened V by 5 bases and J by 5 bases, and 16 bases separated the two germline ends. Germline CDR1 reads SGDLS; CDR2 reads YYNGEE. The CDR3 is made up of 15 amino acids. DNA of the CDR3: TGTGCCAGCAGTCCCGAGAAGGGAGTGACCGGGGAGCTGTTTTTT. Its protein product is CASSPEKGVTGELFF.

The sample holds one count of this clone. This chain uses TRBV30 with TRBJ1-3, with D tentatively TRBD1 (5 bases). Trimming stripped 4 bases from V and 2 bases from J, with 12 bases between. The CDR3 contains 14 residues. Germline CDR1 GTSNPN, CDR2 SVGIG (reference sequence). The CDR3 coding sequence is TGTGCCTGGATCGGGGGGGGTGCTGGAAACACCATATATTTT. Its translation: CAWIGGGAGNTIYF.

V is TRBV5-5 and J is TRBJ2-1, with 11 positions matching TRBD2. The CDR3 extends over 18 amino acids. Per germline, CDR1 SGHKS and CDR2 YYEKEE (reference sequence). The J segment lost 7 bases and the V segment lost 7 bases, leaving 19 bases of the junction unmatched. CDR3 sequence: CASYLTLILAGGRNEQFF. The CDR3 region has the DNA TGTGCCAGCTACCTTACCCTAATCCTAGCGGGAGGTAGAAATGAGCAGTTCTTC.